The 30 T cell receptor beta chains in this list originate from one sample, sequenced in a study of cytomegalovirus exposure and HLA in healthy donors. This table comes from immunoSEQ multiplex PCR, and its TCRdb copy is limited to in-frame clones, with some not included. This sample has roughly 300,000 clones; roughly 90% occur once, and the top ten carry about 0.85%. Material for sequencing was PBMCs. The receptors were sampled from a woman aged 18 to 35 in good health and CMV-seronegative.

The count of this clone is one. Other DNA sequences within the sample encode an identical CDR3. CDR3 in DNA: TGTGCCAGTCGGGACAGGGGCAATCAGCCCCAGCATTTT. It translates to CASRDRGNQPQHF. The gene calls are TRBV28 and TRBJ1-5; 9 bases map to TRBD1. Germline CDR1 reads MDHEN; CDR2 reads SYDVKM. The ends lost 9 bases at V and 2 bases at J; junction bases unmatched: 2. The CDR3 runs to 13 residues.

This chain links TRBV28 with TRBJ2-1; TRBD2 matches 14 bases. CDR1 is MDHEN and CDR2 is SYDVKM in the germline V gene. The CDR3 covers 21 residues. V gave up 4 bases and J gave up 0 bases; unmatched junction bases: 14. For the CDR3, the DNA is TGTGCCAGCAGTTCCCCAAGGCGTATAGGGACTAGCGGGAGCTCCTACAATGAGCAGTTCTTC. It is translated as CASSSPRRIGTSGSSYNEQFF.

This chain uses TRBV5-6 with TRBJ1-6, with D possibly being TRBD1 (5 bases). V gave up 0 bases and J gave up 8 bases, with 12 bases separating them. This CDR3 has 15 amino acids. Germline V gives CDR1 SGHDT, CDR2 YYEEEE. CDR3 region: CASSLVWRGDSPLHF. For the CDR3, the DNA is TGTGCCAGCAGCTTGGTTTGGAGGGGTGATTCACCCCTCCACTTT.

The V gene is TRBV7-9, the J gene TRBJ1-3, with D perhaps TRBD1 (6 bases). From germline, CDR1 is SEHNR and CDR2 FQNEAQ (reference sequence). V lost 3 bases and J 0 bases, leaving 15 bases between the germline ends. CDR3 length equals 17 residues. CDR3 sequence reads: CASSLIRGSYSGNTIYF. DNA for the CDR3: TGTGCCAGCAGCTTGATCAGGGGTTCCTACTCTGGAAACACCATATATTTT.

This clone was seen a few times. The rearrangement uses TRBV25-1 and TRBJ2-1; TRBD2 agrees at 13 bases. V dropped 1 base and J dropped 10; count of bases not matched to a gene: 10. This CDR3 region has 17 residues. The germline V gene has CDR1 MGHDK and CDR2 SYGVNS. The CDR3 protein is CASSESGGLAGVREQFF. DNA of the CDR3: TGTGCCAGCAGTGAATCGGGAGGACTAGCGGGAGTTAGGGAGCAGTTCTTC.

Only one count was recorded for this clone. The chain combines TRBV28 with TRBJ2-3, with 9 bases fitting TRBD1. Germline V lookup: CDR1 MDHEN, CDR2 SYDVKM. The CDR3 has 15 residues. J gave up 4 bases and V 5 bases, and 7 bases lay outside the gene matches. CDR3 in DNA: TGTGCCAGCAGTCAGGGACAGGGTTCAGCAGATACGCAGTATTTT. It encodes CASSQGQGSADTQYF. The whole variable domain, filled in from reference TRBV28 and TRBJ2-3, reads DVKVTQSSRYLVKRTGEKVFLECVQDMDHENMFWYRQDPGLGLRLIYFSYDVKMKEKGDIPEGYSVSREKKERFSLILESASTNQTSMYLCASSQGQGSADTQYFGPGTRLTVL.

The V call is TRBV15, the J call TRBJ1-1; D ambiguous. Trimming cost V 5 bases and J 1 base, with 17 bases left between them. Germline loops: CDR1 LNHNV, CDR2 YYDKDF (reference sequence). The CDR3 totals 16 residues. The CDR3 reads CATSVATGAPNTEAFF. The CDR3 bases are TGTGCCACCAGCGTGGCCACCGGAGCACCGAACACTGAAGCTTTCTTT.

V is TRBV5-8 and J is TRBJ2-3; 9 positions match TRBD2. The V gene end was trimmed by 0 bases and the J gene end by 6 bases; junction bases not matched to a gene: 5. The CDR3 covers 15 residues. Germline-derived CDR1 and CDR2 are SGHTS and YDEGEE. DNA of the CDR3: TGTGCCAGCAGCTTGGGGGTAGCGGGAGTGGATACGCAGTATTTT. Its protein is CASSLGVAGVDTQYF.

This sequence joins TRBV2 and TRBJ2-7; 11 bases map to TRBD1. Germline trimming cut 6 bases from V and 4 bases from J; bases unmatched to any gene: 5. The germline CDR1 and CDR2 sequences are SNHLY and FYNNEI. The CDR3 extends over 14 amino acids. The CDR3 sequence is CASRGGTGGYEQYF. CDR3 bases: TGTGCCAGCAGGGGAGGGACAGGGGGGTACGAGCAGTACTTC.

This chain connects TRBV19 to TRBJ2-7, with 7 bases fitting TRBD1. This CDR3 spans 16 amino acids. Germline V gene sequence: CDR1 LNHDA, CDR2 SQIVND (reference sequence). The V segment lost 2 bases and the J segment 2 bases; nucleotides outside the gene matches: 9. CDR3 sequence reads: CASSISGWDRTYEQYF. The CDR3 region has the DNA TGTGCCAGTAGTATATCAGGCTGGGACAGAACCTACGAGCAGTACTTC.

The chain uses TRBV10-3 and TRBJ2-1, with a possible D match to TRBD2 (5 bases). V dropped 6 bases and J dropped 5 bases, with 14 bases sitting between them. CDR1 is ENHRY, CDR2 SYGVKD, per germline. The CDR3 consists of 14 residues. CDR3 sequence (DNA): TGTGCCATCAGGGACTCACCACCCGACAATGAGCAGTTCTTC. Translated, it gives CAIRDSPPDNEQFF.

This chain connects TRBV6-4 to TRBJ2-7; no firm D call. The CDR3 is made up of 12 amino acids. V was cut by 0 bases and J by 9 bases, with 9 bases left in between. Germline V gives CDR1 MRHNA, CDR2 SNTAGT. In DNA, the CDR3 is TGTGCCAGCAGTGACTCCCCATCAGGGCAGTACTTC. Its protein product is CASSDSPSGQYF.

The chain carries TRBV7-2 and TRBJ2-7; no definite D call. The CDR3 runs 13 residues. V dropped 1 base and J dropped 3 bases, with 7 bases sitting between them. Per germline, CDR1 SGHTA and CDR2 FQGNSA. The CDR3 region has the DNA TGTGCCAGCAGCTTAGGAGCGCACTACGAGCAGTACTTC. Translating gives CASSLGAHYEQYF.

The chain carries TRBV28 and TRBJ1-5; D is uncertain. CDR1 and CDR2 (germline): MDHEN, SYDVKM. The CDR3 is 13 amino acids. Trimming took off 5 bases at V and 3 bases at J, with 8 bases between the two ends. CDR3 sequence (DNA): TGTGCCAGCAGTCCGGGGATCAATCAGCCCCAGCATTTT. It is translated as CASSPGINQPQHF.

This clone has a single count. The genes are TRBV28 and TRBJ2-7, with D tentatively TRBD1 (5 bases). There are 13 residues in the CDR3. Trimming left V 3 bases short and J 3 bases short, with 9 bases between. Germline assignment: CDR1 MDHEN and CDR2 SYDVKM. CDR3: CASSFRDIYEQYF. The DNA for the CDR3 is TGTGCCAGCAGTTTCAGGGATATCTACGAGCAGTACTTC. Looking up the rest from reference TRBV28 and TRBJ2-7 gives the full variable domain: DVKVTQSSRYLVKRTGEKVFLECVQDMDHENMFWYRQDPGLGLRLIYFSYDVKMKEKGDIPEGYSVSREKKERFSLILESASTNQTSMYLCASSFRDIYEQYFGPGTRLTVT.

V is TRBV6-6 and J is TRBJ2-5, with a possible D match to TRBD1 (5 bases). Germline CDR1 MNHNY, CDR2 SVGAGI (reference sequence). The V end was cut by 1 base, the J end by 5 bases, with 8 bases between. The CDR3 has 13 residues. The chain's CDR3 is CASSYYAGETQYF. The CDR3, as DNA: TGTGCCAGCAGTTACTATGCAGGGGAGACCCAGTACTTC.

This chain joins TRBV6-5 and TRBJ1-1; no reliable D call. V gave up 5 bases and J gave up 1 base, with 8 bases separating them. CDR1 and CDR2 from the germline V gene are MNHEY and SVGAGI. The CDR3 sequence is 13 residues long. The CDR3 loop is CASSVAENTEAFF. CDR3 DNA: TGTGCCAGCAGTGTGGCGGAGAACACTGAAGCTTTCTTT.

The genes are TRBV4-2 and TRBJ2-1; 7 nucleotides align to TRBD2. This CDR3 region has 16 residues. Per the germline V gene, CDR1 is LGHNA and CDR2 is YNFKEQ. J gave up 1 base and V 2 bases, and 5 bases lay outside the gene matches. The CDR3 reads CASSQPQRGSYNEQFF. In DNA form, the CDR3 reads TGTGCCAGCAGCCAACCCCAGCGGGGATCCTACAATGAGCAGTTCTTC.

The chain joins TRBV29-1 to TRBJ2-1; the D is unclear. CDR3 length: 11 residues. Deletions cut 2 bases from V and 4 bases from J, with 3 bases between. Per germline, CDR1 SQVTM and CDR2 ANQGSEA. The CDR3 bases are TGCAGCGTTGAACAATACAATGAGCAGTTCTTC. Its translation: CSVEQYNEQFF.

The V call is TRBV28, the J call TRBJ1-3; TRBD1 matches 9 bases. V lost 5 bases and J lost 3; bases outside the gene matches: 2. Germline V gene lookup returns CDR1 MDHEN and CDR2 SYDVKM. This CDR3 is built from 14 residues. CDR3: CASSGQGSGNTIYF. The CDR3 region has the DNA TGTGCCAGCAGTGGACAGGGGAGTGGAAACACCATATATTTT.

The V call is TRBV4-1, the J call TRBJ2-2; no firm D call. This CDR3 is built from 16 residues. Trimming removed 2 bases at V and 0 bases at J, with 10 bases between. Looked up from germline, CDR1 is MGHRA and CDR2 is YSYEKL. The CDR3 DNA reads TGCGCCAGCAGCCAAACCGGCCTAGCGAACACCGGGGAGCTGTTTTTT. It yields the protein CASSQTGLANTGELFF.

The chain is built from TRBV12-5 and TRBJ2-7; D perhaps matches TRBD1 (5 bases). V was pared by 7 bases and J by 4 bases, with 11 bases between. This CDR3 spans 12 amino acids. Germline V gene lookup returns CDR1 LGHNT and CDR2 FRNRAP. The CDR3 nucleotides read TGTGCTAGTGCTACAGGCCCTTACGAGCAGTACTTC. This gives the protein CASATGPYEQYF.

The chain couples TRBV5-5 to TRBJ2-3; D not certain. There are 17 residues in the CDR3. Germline values: CDR1 SGHKS, CDR2 YYEKEE (reference sequence). The ends were cut back, 0 bases at V and 3 bases at J, with 17 bases in the middle. The CDR3 region is CASSLGVSRLATDTQYF. In DNA, the CDR3 is TGTGCCAGCAGCTTGGGTGTGTCTCGACTTGCGACAGATACGCAGTATTTT.

The sample holds one count of this clone. The sample holds other DNA sequences that translate to the same CDR3. The rearrangement uses TRBV6-5 and TRBJ2-1; TRBD2 might be the D (5 bases). CDR3 length: 15 amino acids. Looked up from germline, CDR1 is MNHEY and CDR2 is SVGAGI. The ends were cut back, 5 bases at V and 0 bases at J, with 11 bases in the middle. This chain's CDR3 is CASSRSGSSYNEQFF. In DNA, the CDR3 is TGTGCCAGCAGTAGGAGCGGAAGCTCCTACAATGAGCAGTTCTTC.

The chain recombines TRBV27 with TRBJ1-2, with D perhaps matching TRBD1 (6 bases). Germline CDR1 reads MNHEY; CDR2 reads SMNVEV (reference sequence). The CDR3 sequence is 13 residues long. Trimming stripped 4 bases from V and 4 bases from J, with 10 bases between. CDR3 bases: TGTGCCAGCAGTTCCGGGGACATCTATGGCTACACCTTC. It translates to CASSSGDIYGYTF.

This rearrangement joins TRBV12-5 to TRBJ2-2, with D possibly being TRBD2 (6 bases). The CDR3 length is 18 residues. Trimming removed 5 bases at V and 7 bases at J, with 26 bases between. CDR1 and CDR2 (germline): LGHNT, FRNRAP. CDR3 nucleotide sequence: TGTGCTAGTGGTCCCGGTGGAGATACCCCCGGAGGGGTCGGGGAGCTGTTTTTT. Encoded protein: CASGPGGDTPGGVGELFF. The full variable domain, completed using reference TRBV12-5 and TRBJ2-2, is DARVTQTPRHKVTEMGQEVTMRCQPILGHNTVFWYRQTMMQGLELLAYFRNRAPLDDSGMPKDRFSAEMPDATLATLKIQPSEPRDSAVYFCASGPGGDTPGGVGELFFGEGSRLTVL.

This clone turned up a few times. The gene calls are TRBV5-1 and TRBJ2-7; 9 nucleotides match TRBD2. After removal of 4 bases from V and 3 bases from J, the junction contained 5 bases not matched to a gene. Germline CDR1 SGHRS, CDR2 YFSETQ. This CDR3 has 14 residues. This CDR3 reads CASSVRLADYEQYF. The CDR3 coding sequence is TGCGCCAGCAGCGTGAGACTAGCGGACTACGAGCAGTACTTC.

The J gene is TRBJ1-2, the V gene TRBV25-1, with D uncertain. From germline, CDR1 is MGHDK and CDR2 SYGVNS. The CDR3 length is 13 residues. Deletions cut 3 bases from V and 8 bases from J, with 13 bases between. CDR3 protein: CASSDPGRRGYTF. The CDR3 nucleotides are TGTGCCAGCAGTGACCCGGGGAGGAGGGGCTACACCTTC.

V usage is TRBV27 and J usage is TRBJ2-2, with a possible D match to TRBD2 (5 bases). This CDR3 is 14 amino acids long. Deletions cut 8 bases from V and 0 bases from J, with 10 bases between. CDR1 and CDR2 (germline): MNHEY, SMNVEV (reference sequence). CDR3 in amino acids: CASQRITNTGELFF. The CDR3 bases are TGTGCCAGCCAGCGGATAACGAACACCGGGGAGCTGTTTTTT.

Only a few counts were recorded for this clone. The chain combines TRBV25-1 with TRBJ1-2; 9 nucleotides agree with TRBD1. V was pared by 3 bases and J by 3 bases, with 5 bases of the junction left unmatched. The germline CDR1 and CDR2 sequences are MGHDK and SYGVNS. The CDR3 length is 15 residues. CDR3 sequence reads: CASSDGTGLYYGYTF. The CDR3 DNA is TGTGCCAGCAGTGACGGGACAGGGTTATACTATGGCTACACCTTC.